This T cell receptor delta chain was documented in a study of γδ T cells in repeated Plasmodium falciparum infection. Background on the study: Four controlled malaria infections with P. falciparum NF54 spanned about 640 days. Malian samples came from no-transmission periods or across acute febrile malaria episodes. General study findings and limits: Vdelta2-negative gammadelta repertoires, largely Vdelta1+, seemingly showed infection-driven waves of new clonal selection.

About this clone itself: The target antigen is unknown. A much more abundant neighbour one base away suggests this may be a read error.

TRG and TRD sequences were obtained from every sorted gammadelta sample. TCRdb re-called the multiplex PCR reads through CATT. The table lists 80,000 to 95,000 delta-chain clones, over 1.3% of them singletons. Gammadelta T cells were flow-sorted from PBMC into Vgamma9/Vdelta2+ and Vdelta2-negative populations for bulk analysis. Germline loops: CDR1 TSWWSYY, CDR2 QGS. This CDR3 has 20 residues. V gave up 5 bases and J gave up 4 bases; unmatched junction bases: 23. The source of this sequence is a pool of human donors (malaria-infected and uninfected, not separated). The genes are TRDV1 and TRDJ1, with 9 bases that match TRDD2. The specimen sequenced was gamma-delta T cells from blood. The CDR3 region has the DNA TGTGCTCTTGGGAGCAAATCCCCACCTTCCTACAGGGGGTCAGTCGATAAACTCATCTTT. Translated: CALGSKSPPSYRGSVDKLIF.